The clone carrying this T cell receptor beta chain appeared a few times. Its antigen is undetermined. There were TCR beta CDR3 regions amplified from RNA transcripts. The HTBI primer set was used in a first-round RT-PCR of the TCR CDR3. TCRdb reanalysed the multiplex PCR reads using MiXCR and keeps one entry per CDR3 protein. The table records fewer than 750,000 distinct CDR3 sequences, more than 45% of them present only once. This specimen belongs to a study of T cells in Graves' hyperthyroidism and ophthalmopathy. Study-wide results and caveats: Blood also contained most expanded thyroid clonotypes above 0.001. Ophthalmopathy was told apart from stable hyperthyroidism by a 13 V-J model.

Hyperthyroidism patients were newly diagnosed, had disease duration under 2 months, and were aged 18 to 65 years. V lost 2 bases and J lost 4, with 6 bases in between. CDR3 size: 13 residues. CDR1 is SGHNT, CDR2 YYREEE, per germline (reference sequence). Material: peripheral blood or thyroid tissue (not recorded which). The receptor comes from a woman aged 18-29 years with Graves' hyperthyroidism. The chain combines TRBV5-4 with TRBJ1-4; possible D gene TRBD1, 6 bases. CDR3 coding DNA: TGTGCCAGCAGCTTCAGGGGTAATGAAAAACTGTTTTTT. It specifies CASSFRGNEKLFF.